This T cell receptor beta chain was identified during a study of blood T cell repertoires in COVID-19. Study context: Sites across the United States, Italy and Spain contributed samples from acute and convalescent COVID-19.

Assay: immunoSEQ multiplex PCR; the TCRdb copy retains only in-frame clones and omits some. The data contain around 71,000 clones, approximately 89% of them seen just once; the ten biggest clones take up roughly 2%. The CDR3 sequence is 14 residues long. Between the trimmed V and J ends, which lost 2 bases and 1 base, there was a span of 9 bases. The germline gives CDR1 MNHEY, CDR2 SMNVEV (reference sequence). This clonotype originated in a woman aged 60-75 years with acute or convalescent COVID-19. The chain employs TRBV27 and TRBJ2-7; D is uncertain. The sequencing sample was made of peripheral blood. CDR3 bases: TGTGCCAGCAGTTTAAGATTTGAGTCCTACGAGCAGTACTTC. It specifies CASSLRFESYEQYF.